Following are 24 T cell receptor beta chains from one sample sequenced in a study of cytomegalovirus exposure and HLA in healthy donors. The PCR used 60 Vbeta and 13 Jbeta primers. Libraries were prepared by immunoSEQ multiplex PCR; TCRdb keeps only in-frame clonotypes and omits some of them. The repertoire consists of about 160,000 clones, with 60% to 80% occurring once and the leading ten covering around a tenth. Sequenced input: PBMCs. These TCRs come from a man between 18 and 29 years old in good health and CMV-seropositive.

CDR3 DNA sequence: TGTGCCAGCAGCACCCCTCCCGCGGGGGGGGGCGGCTACACCTTC. Protein: CASSTPPAGGGGYTF. V gene TRBV5-5 combines with J gene TRBJ1-2; the D gene is possibly TRBD1 (6 bases). This CDR3 contains 15 residues. Germline CDR1 SGHKS, CDR2 YYEKEE (reference sequence). Trimming shortened V by 4 bases and J by 8 bases, and 21 bases separated the two germline ends.

The rearrangement joins TRBV11-2 to TRBJ1-1; D not certain. CDR1 and CDR2 (germline): SGHAT, FQNNGV. The V end was cut by 4 bases, the J end by 5 bases, with 11 bases between. The CDR3 spans 13 residues. CDR3 nucleotides: TGTGCCAGCAGCTCCCAGAGAGGTACTGAAGCTTTCTTT. This translates into CASSSQRGTEAFF.

This clone has more than one count but fewer than ten. The chain couples TRBV6-5 to TRBJ2-2; D is ambiguous. The V gene's germline CDR1 is MNHEY and CDR2 SVGAGI. The CDR3 contains 13 residues. The V end was cut by 6 bases, the J end by 2 bases, with 7 bases between. The CDR3 DNA follows: TGTGCCAGCAGCCTTGGCAACACCGGGGAGCTGTTTTTT. Encoded protein: CASSLGNTGELFF.

This clone came up a few times. The chain couples TRBV2 to TRBJ1-1, with TRBD1 identical over 7 bases. Germline CDR1 and CDR2: SNHLY and FYNNEI. J was trimmed by 4 bases and V by 8 bases; bases with no gene match: 4. The CDR3 is 12 residues long. The CDR3 sequence is CASAQGGTEAFF. CDR3 coding DNA: TGTGCCAGCGCCCAGGGGGGCACTGAAGCTTTCTTT.

The V and J genes are TRBV29-1 and TRBJ1-3, with a tentative D call TRBD1 (5 bases). There are 14 residues in the CDR3. The germline V gene encodes CDR1 SQVTM and CDR2 ANQGSEA. V was cut by 3 bases and J by 0 bases, with 9 bases left in between. CDR3 bases: TGCAGCGTTGATAACGGACACTCTGGAAACACCATATATTTT. Translating it yields CSVDNGHSGNTIYF.

This clone was seen once. CDR3 loop: CASSLGTSNYGYTF. The CDR3 DNA is TGTGCCAGCAGCTTGGGGACAAGTAACTATGGCTACACCTTC. The chain combines TRBV7-2 with TRBJ1-2, with a possible D match to TRBD1 (6 bases). The CDR3 has 14 amino acids. Germline-derived CDR1 and CDR2 are SGHTA and FQGNSA. Trimming shortened V by 3 bases and J by 1 base, and 9 bases separated the two germline ends.

The chain employs TRBV14 and TRBJ2-3; 7 nucleotides agree with TRBD2. The CDR3 spans 17 residues. V dropped 4 bases and J dropped 2; count of bases not matched to a gene: 12. Looked up from germline, CDR1 is SGHDN and CDR2 is FVKESK. CDR3 residues: CASSRREWMLNTDTQYF. The DNA of the CDR3 is TGTGCCAGCAGCCGGCGGGAGTGGATGTTGAACACAGATACGCAGTATTTT.

The chain recombines TRBV5-6 with TRBJ2-3, with 7 nucleotides matching TRBD2. The ends lost 0 bases at V and 0 bases at J; junction bases unmatched: 7. The CDR3 runs to 17 residues. CDR1 and CDR2 (germline): SGHDT, YYEEEE. CDR3 loop: CASSLAWGGRSTDTQYF. CDR3 sequence (DNA): TGTGCCAGCAGCTTGGCCTGGGGGGGGAGGAGCACAGATACGCAGTATTTT.

A single count supports this clone. The V and J genes are TRBV9 and TRBJ2-1, with 7 bases that match TRBD2. V lost 3 bases, J lost 7 bases, and 10 bases stayed unmatched. The germline CDR1 and CDR2 sequences are SGDLS and YYNGEE. This CDR3 comprises 15 residues. CDR3 bases: TGTGCCAGCAGCGGAGAGCGGGGCCCGTATAATGAGCAGTTCTTC. It specifies CASSGERGPYNEQFF.

In DNA form, the CDR3 reads TGCGCCAGCAGCCAGGAACTAGCGTACAGGGGGGACTATGGCTACACCTTC. Translation gives CASSQELAYRGDYGYTF. The rearrangement links TRBV4-3 to TRBJ1-2; 8 bases fit TRBD1. The V gene end was trimmed by 3 bases and the J gene end by 3 bases; junction bases not matched to a gene: 12. This CDR3 is built from 17 residues. Germline V gives CDR1 LGHNA, CDR2 YSLEER.

This clone has just one count. The chain recombines TRBV27 with TRBJ2-1, with TRBD2 matching over 8 bases. The germline V gene has CDR1 MNHEY and CDR2 SMNVEV (reference sequence). The CDR3 has 16 residues. Germline trimming cut 2 bases from V and 2 bases from J; bases unmatched to any gene: 5. The CDR3 reads CASSLTGGGPYNEQFF. For the CDR3, the DNA is TGTGCCAGCAGTTTAACCGGGGGGGGACCCTACAATGAGCAGTTCTTC.

V gene TRBV12-5 combines with J gene TRBJ2-5; D is possibly TRBD1 (6 bases). CDR3 size: 15 residues. The germline V gene has CDR1 LGHNT and CDR2 FRNRAP. The ends were cut back, 4 bases at V and 5 bases at J, with 17 bases in the middle. Written as DNA, the CDR3 is TGTGCTAGTGGTTCACCGGATCAGGGGCAGGAGACCCAGTACTTC. This encodes CASGSPDQGQETQYF.

The rearrangement joins TRBV6-5 to TRBJ2-3; 7 bases agree with TRBD2. CDR3 length: 14 amino acids. With 8 bases clipped from V and 0 bases from J, the junction kept 5 bases outside the gene matches. Per germline, CDR1 MNHEY and CDR2 SVGAGI. The CDR3 loop is CASGGESSTDTQYF. The CDR3 region has the DNA TGTGCCAGCGGGGGGGAGTCGAGCACAGATACGCAGTATTTT.

The gene calls are TRBV6-5 and TRBJ2-7; D might be TRBD1 (5 bases). Germline CDR1 and CDR2: MNHEY and SVGAGI. Between the trimmed V and J ends, which lost 4 bases and 3 bases, there was a span of 16 bases. This CDR3 is 15 amino acids long. The DNA of the CDR3 is TGTGCCAGCAGTTCTTTGACAGCAAATATCTACGAGCAGTACTTC. It translates to CASSSLTANIYEQYF.

This clone was found once. The chain couples TRBV29-1 to TRBJ1-2, with 7 bases aligning to TRBD1. The length of the CDR3 is 14 residues. J gave up 1 base and V 0 bases, and 2 bases lay outside the gene matches. Germline values: CDR1 SQVTM, CDR2 ANQGSEA. The CDR3 reads CSVEEGTDNYGYTF. CDR3 bases: TGCAGCGTTGAAGAGGGGACAGATAACTATGGCTACACCTTC.

This clone was seen a handful of times. V usage is TRBV7-9 and J usage is TRBJ1-1; D ambiguous. Germline V gene data show CDR1 as SEHNR and CDR2 as FQNEAQ (reference sequence). The V end lost 4 bases, the J end lost 2 bases, and 14 bases lay between the germline ends. The CDR3 contains 15 residues. The CDR3 coding sequence is TGTGCCAGCAGCTCCACCGGGATATTTAACACTGAAGCTTTCTTT. It translates to CASSSTGIFNTEAFF.

The chain combines TRBV27 with TRBJ2-1; 9 positions match TRBD1. Germline assignment: CDR1 MNHEY and CDR2 SMNVEV (reference sequence). This CDR3 spans 17 amino acids. After removal of 2 bases from V and 0 bases from J, the junction contained 5 bases not matched to a gene. CDR3 nucleotide sequence: TGTGCCAGCAGTTTAGATAGGGACAGGGACTCCTACAATGAGCAGTTCTTC. It translates to CASSLDRDRDSYNEQFF.

The rearrangement links TRBV11-2 to TRBJ2-3; 13 bases map to TRBD2. V was pared by 3 bases and J by 2 bases, with 5 bases of the junction left unmatched. The length of the CDR3 is 17 residues. Per germline, CDR1 SGHAT and CDR2 FQNNGV. The CDR3 region has the DNA TGTGCCAGCAGCTTTCGGGGACTAGCGGGGATCACAGATACGCAGTATTTT. Its protein is CASSFRGLAGITDTQYF.

The gene calls are TRBV5-6 and TRBJ2-7; TRBD2 agrees at 7 bases. This CDR3 has 18 amino acids. V lost 5 bases, J lost 3 bases, and 20 bases stayed unmatched. CDR1 is SGHDT, CDR2 YYEEEE, per germline. The CDR3 reads CASSTPPLRLAMSYEQYF. In DNA form, the CDR3 reads TGTGCCAGCAGTACTCCGCCTTTAAGACTAGCTATGAGCTACGAGCAGTACTTC. The complete variable domain, with remaining parts taken from reference TRBV5-6 and TRBJ2-7, reads DAGVTQSPTHLIKTRGQQVTLRCSPKSGHDTVSWYQQALGQGPQFIFQYYEEEERQRGNFPDRFSGHQFPNYSSELNVNALLLGDSALYLCASSTPPLRLAMSYEQYFGPGTRLTVT.

The rearrangement uses TRBV7-8 and TRBJ2-5; TRBD2 aligns across 9 bases. The CDR3 is 16 amino acids. With 6 bases clipped from V and 1 base from J, the junction kept 9 bases outside the gene matches. CDR1 SGHVS and CDR2 FQNEAQ come from the germline V gene. The CDR3 nucleotides read TGTGCCAGCAGGGGGTCTTTGCGGGAGGGCCAAGAGACCCAGTACTTC. It encodes CASRGSLREGQETQYF.

The CDR3 is CASSLVGGAVTEAFF. Here the CDR3 DNA reads TGTGCCAGCAGCTTAGTTGGAGGGGCGGTCACTGAAGCTTTCTTT. The J gene is TRBJ1-1, the V gene TRBV7-8; the D gene is possibly TRBD1 (5 bases). CDR1 and CDR2 (germline): SGHVS, FQNEAQ. Trimming pared 1 base from V and 4 bases from J, leaving 13 bases between. This CDR3 has 15 amino acids. Full variable domain (rest looked up from reference TRBV7-8 and TRBJ1-1): GAGVSQSPRYKVAKRGQDVALRCDPISGHVSLFWYQQALGQGPEFLTYFQNEAQLDKSGLPSDRFFAERPEGSVSTLKIQRTQQEDSAVYLCASSLVGGAVTEAFFGQGTRLTVV.

The gene calls are TRBV6-1 and TRBJ1-5; 9 bases map to TRBD1. Germline V lookup: CDR1 MNHNS, CDR2 SASEGT. V was pared by 4 bases and J by 7 bases, with 14 bases of the junction left unmatched. CDR3 size: 17 residues. The CDR3 coding sequence is TGTGCCAGCAGTGGTGCCCCCGGGACAGGGTTTCCGCAGCCCCAGCATTTT. It specifies CASSGAPGTGFPQPQHF.

V usage is TRBV5-8 and J usage is TRBJ2-1; 9 bases map to TRBD1. This CDR3 spans 16 amino acids. V trimming: 0 bases; J trimming: 5 bases; junction bases outside the gene matches: 6. Germline V CDR1 and CDR2: SGHTS, YDEGEE. CDR3 sequence: CASSLGTGVQDNEQFF. CDR3 DNA sequence: TGTGCCAGCAGCTTGGGGACAGGGGTTCAGGACAATGAGCAGTTCTTC.

This chain joins TRBV19 and TRBJ2-7; TRBD2 is a possible D gene (5 bases). The CDR3 extends over 13 amino acids. The ends were cut back, 0 bases at V and 6 bases at J, with 9 bases in the middle. Germline V gene lookup returns CDR1 LNHDA and CDR2 SQIVND (reference sequence). The CDR3 loop reads CASSIEIAGEQYF. CDR3 bases: TGTGCCAGTAGTATAGAAATTGCGGGCGAGCAGTACTTC.